Each of the 20 T cell receptor beta chains below was sequenced from the same sample in a study of T cells after yellow fever vaccination. TCRdb called the 5' RACE reads again in MiXCR, with one record for every CDR3 protein. This table holds 250,000 to 400,000 distinct CDR3 sequences, around 4.3% found once. Sequencing used PBMCs, obtained 15 days after the yellow fever booster vaccination. The source is a man aged 18 to 29 who received the YFV17D yellow fever vaccine.

The gene calls are TRBV7-6 and TRBJ2-1; D not resolved. The V end was cut by 1 base, the J end by 9 bases, with 7 bases between. Germline V gene sequence: CDR1 SGHVS, CDR2 FNYEAQ. This CDR3 is built from 12 residues. The DNA for the CDR3 is TGTGCCAGCAGCTTAGGGAGAGCTGAGCAGTTCTTC. Translated: CASSLGRAEQFF. Drawing the rest from reference TRBV7-6 and TRBJ2-1, the complete variable domain is GAGVSQSPRYKVTKRGQDVALRCDPISGHVSLYWYRQALGQGPEFLTYFNYEAQQDKSGLPNDRFSAERPEGSISTLTIQRTEQRDSAMYRCASSLGRAEQFFGPGTRLTVL.

This clonotype was picked up many times. V and J are TRBV12-3 or TRBV12-4 and TRBJ1-1, with D unresolved. V dropped 3 bases and J dropped 1 base, with 6 bases sitting between them. This CDR3 spans 13 amino acids. The CDR3 region is CASSFQRNTEAFF. The CDR3 DNA is TGTGCCAGCAGTTTCCAGAGGAACACTGAAGCTTTCTTT.

In its sample, this clonotype was seen a few times. The chain joins TRBV20-1 to TRBJ1-2; D perhaps matches TRBD1 (5 bases). The germline V gene has CDR1 DFQATT and CDR2 SNEGSKA (reference sequence). V was clipped by 5 bases and J by 3 bases, with 13 bases between them. The CDR3 is made up of 13 amino acids. CDR3 sequence reads: CSAHAPGHYGYTF. CDR3 DNA sequence: TGCAGTGCTCATGCTCCGGGACACTATGGCTACACCTTC.

This clonotype was recorded many times. The V gene is TRBV4-1, the J gene TRBJ1-6; D perhaps matches TRBD1 (6 bases). V was trimmed by 4 bases and J by 9 bases, leaving 13 bases between them. Germline V gene sequence: CDR1 MGHRA, CDR2 YSYEKL. This CDR3 has 14 residues. CDR3 nucleotides: TGCGCCAGCAGCCTTTTAGGACAGCCTTCACCCCTCCACTTT. The encoded protein is CASSLLGQPSPLHF.

This clonotype was counted at least ten times. The chain is built from TRBV20-1 and TRBJ1-5; possibly TRBD1 for D (6 bases). This CDR3 comprises 15 residues. Germline V lookup: CDR1 DFQATT, CDR2 SNEGSKA (reference sequence). The V end was cut by 6 bases, the J end by 4 bases, with 19 bases between. The DNA of the CDR3 is TGCAGTGCGGAGAACAGGGTCTTGCCTAATCAGCCCCAGCATTTT. Translated, it gives CSAENRVLPNQPQHF.

This clonotype occurred a few times. This sequence joins TRBV28 and TRBJ2-7; D is unresolved. CDR1 is MDHEN and CDR2 is SYDVKM in the germline V gene. The V end lost 5 bases, the J end lost 6 bases, and 20 bases lay between the germline ends. The CDR3 runs 15 residues. The CDR3 DNA follows: TGTGCCAGCAGTCCCCTCGACCGAGGTGGATCCGAGCAGTACGTC. Its protein is CASSPLDRGGSEQYV.

This clonotype was seen at least ten times. The V and J genes are TRBV6-2 or TRBV6-3 and TRBJ2-1; 7 bases line up with TRBD1. The CDR3 runs to 14 residues. The germline CDR1 and CDR2 sequences are MNHEY and SVGEGT. V trimming: 8 bases; J trimming: 7 bases; junction bases outside the gene matches: 11. CDR3 region: CASEDTGVINEQFF. In DNA form, the CDR3 reads TGTGCCAGCGAGGATACAGGGGTTATTAATGAGCAGTTCTTC.

Ten or more counts support this clonotype. J is TRBJ2-3 and V is TRBV7-8, with D uncertain. V gave up 2 bases and J gave up 4 bases, with 10 bases separating them. This CDR3 spans 14 amino acids. Germline CDR1 and CDR2: SGHVS and FQNEAQ. CDR3 coding DNA: TGTGCCAGCAGCTTACTAGTTGAGTCAGATACGCAGTATTTT. Encoded protein: CASSLLVESDTQYF.

The sample holds many counts of this clonotype. The chain uses TRBV7-2 and TRBJ1-5; D is uncertain. The CDR3 consists of 15 residues. The ends were cut back, 1 base at V and 6 bases at J, with 13 bases in the middle. Germline CDR1 is SGHTA and CDR2 is FQGNSA. The CDR3 nucleotides read TGTGCCAGCAGCTTAGTGGCAGGCCTACCTCAGCCCCAGCATTTT. It yields the protein CASSLVAGLPQPQHF.

This clonotype was counted at least ten times. The chain links TRBV5-5 to TRBJ1-3; D is undetermined. With 2 bases removed from V and 7 bases from J, the gap between germline ends came to 7 bases. Germline CDR1 reads SGHKS; CDR2 reads YYEKEE (reference sequence). This CDR3 is built from 12 residues. CDR3 amino acids: CASSLVRNTIYF. The DNA for the CDR3 is TGTGCCAGCAGCTTAGTTCGGAACACCATATATTTT.

This clonotype was counted between two and nine times. The chain couples TRBV29-1 to TRBJ1-2; the D gene is possibly TRBD1 (6 bases). This CDR3 region has 15 residues. Germline values: CDR1 SQVTM, CDR2 ANQGSEA. V was cut by 4 bases and J by 4 bases, with 19 bases left in between. The CDR3 sequence: CSVGAGELLGYGYTF. CDR3 DNA sequence: TGCAGCGTTGGGGCAGGGGAATTACTAGGCTATGGCTACACCTTC.

This clonotype was recorded many times. This chain uses TRBV7-9 with TRBJ2-3; TRBD2 matches 8 bases. After removal of 5 bases from V and 0 bases from J, the junction contained 7 bases not matched to a gene. CDR1 SEHNR and CDR2 FQNEAQ come from the germline V gene (reference sequence). The CDR3 is 16 residues long. In DNA, the CDR3 is TGTGCCAGCAGCCGTAGACTAGCGTCTAGCACAGATACGCAGTATTTT. This gives the protein CASSRRLASSTDTQYF.

The chain employs TRBV4-3 and TRBJ2-2; possibly TRBD2 for D (6 bases). CDR1 LGHNA and CDR2 YSLEER come from the germline V gene. There are 15 residues in the CDR3. Trimming took off 0 bases at V and 4 bases at J, with 9 bases between the two ends. The CDR3 loop is CASSQDRRATGELFF. The CDR3 bases are TGCGCCAGCAGCCAAGATAGGAGGGCCACCGGGGAGCTGTTTTTT.

This clonotype was found a few times. V usage is TRBV3-1 and J usage is TRBJ1-4; unclear D gene. Trimming removed 3 bases from V and 5 bases from J, with 10 bases in between. CDR1 is LGHDT and CDR2 is YNNKEL in the germline V gene (reference sequence). The CDR3 sequence is 14 residues long. CDR3 DNA sequence: TGTGCCAGCAGCCACAGTAGAGCAAATGAAAAACTGTTTTTT. Its translation is CASSHSRANEKLFF.

This clonotype showed up many times. V gene TRBV20-1 combines with J gene TRBJ2-3; TRBD1 might be the D (6 bases). V shed 4 bases and J shed 1 base, with 12 bases lying between them. CDR1 is DFQATT, CDR2 SNEGSKA, per germline (reference sequence). The CDR3 extends over 14 amino acids. The chain's CDR3 is CSANVAGGTDTQYF. Here the CDR3 DNA reads TGCAGTGCTAATGTCGCAGGGGGCACAGATACGCAGTATTTT.

This clonotype was counted between two and nine times. The chain recombines TRBV12-3 or TRBV12-4 with TRBJ2-3, with D possibly being TRBD2 (7 bases). The CDR3 spans 13 residues. V gave up 6 bases and J gave up 5 bases, with 12 bases separating them. CDR3 amino acids: CASSWGGVDTQYF. CDR3 bases: TGTGCCAGCAGCTGGGGGGGCGTAGATACGCAGTATTTT.

The chain is built from TRBV30 and TRBJ1-1, with D possibly being TRBD1 (6 bases). The CDR3 loop spans 14 amino acids. The germline V and J ends were trimmed by 3 bases and 1 base, with 12 bases remaining between them. Germline assignment: CDR1 GTSNPN and CDR2 SVGIG (reference sequence). The chain's CDR3 is CAWRRRGGNTEAFF. CDR3 coding DNA: TGTGCCTGGAGACGTAGAGGGGGGAACACTGAAGCTTTCTTT.

There are many counts of this clonotype. The chain joins TRBV7-9 to TRBJ2-1; 11 bases match TRBD2. CDR3 length: 15 residues. The V gene end was trimmed by 4 bases and the J gene end by 6 bases; junction bases not matched to a gene: 5. Germline V gene sequence: CDR1 SEHNR, CDR2 FQNEAQ (reference sequence). The CDR3 DNA follows: TGTGCCAGCAGCTCGCGAGGGACTAGCGGCAATGAGCAGTTCTTC. This sequence encodes CASSSRGTSGNEQFF. The whole variable domain, remainder taken from reference TRBV7-9 and TRBJ2-1, is DTGVSQNPRHKITKRGQNVTFRCDPISEHNRLYWYRQTLGQGPEFLTYFQNEAQLEKSRLLSDRFSAERPKGSFSTLEIQRTEQGDSAMYLCASSSRGTSGNEQFFGPGTRLTVL.

The V gene is TRBV6-6, the J gene TRBJ2-3, with TRBD2 identical over 7 bases. CDR3 length: 15 amino acids. Germline CDR1 and CDR2: MNHNY and SVGAGI (reference sequence). J gave up 2 bases and V 5 bases, and 7 bases lay outside the gene matches. This CDR3 is CASSRRLAPTDTQYF. CDR3 in DNA: TGTGCCAGCAGTAGAAGACTAGCCCCCACAGATACGCAGTATTTT.

This clonotype was detected only a few times. The chain's CDR3 is CASSYPIFGLYNQPQHF. The CDR3 DNA sequence: TGTGCCAGCAGTTACCCAATTTTTGGACTGTACAATCAGCCCCAGCATTTT. The V gene is TRBV6-2 or TRBV6-3, the J gene TRBJ1-5; D unclear. Germline lookup yields CDR1 MNHEY and CDR2 SVGEGT. The CDR3 runs to 17 residues. V lost 2 bases and J 3 bases, leaving 17 bases between the germline ends.